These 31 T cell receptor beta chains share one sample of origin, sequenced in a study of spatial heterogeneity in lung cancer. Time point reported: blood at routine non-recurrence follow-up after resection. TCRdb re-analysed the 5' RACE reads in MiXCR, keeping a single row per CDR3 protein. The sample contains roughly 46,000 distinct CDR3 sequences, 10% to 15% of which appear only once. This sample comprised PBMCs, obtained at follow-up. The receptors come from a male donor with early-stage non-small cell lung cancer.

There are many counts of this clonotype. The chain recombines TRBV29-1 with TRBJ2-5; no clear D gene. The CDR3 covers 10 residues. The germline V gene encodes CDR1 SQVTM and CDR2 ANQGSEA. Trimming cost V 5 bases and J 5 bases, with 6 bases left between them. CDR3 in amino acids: CSVKSETQYF. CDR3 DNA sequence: TGCAGCGTTAAGTCGGAGACCCAGTACTTC.

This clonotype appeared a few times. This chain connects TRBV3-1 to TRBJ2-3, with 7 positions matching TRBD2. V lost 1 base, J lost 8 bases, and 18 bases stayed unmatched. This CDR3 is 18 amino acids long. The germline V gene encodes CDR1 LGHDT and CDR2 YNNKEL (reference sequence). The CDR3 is CASSQVVPTSHDSTTQYF. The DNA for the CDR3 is TGTGCCAGCAGCCAAGTAGTCCCGACTAGCCACGATAGTACTACGCAGTATTTT.

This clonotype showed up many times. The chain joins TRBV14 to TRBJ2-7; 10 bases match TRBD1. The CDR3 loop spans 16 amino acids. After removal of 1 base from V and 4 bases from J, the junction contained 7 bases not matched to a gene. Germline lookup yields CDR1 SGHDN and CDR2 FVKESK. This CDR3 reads CASSQVPGQGTYEQYF. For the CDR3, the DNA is TGTGCCAGCAGCCAAGTCCCGGGACAGGGGACTTACGAGCAGTACTTC.

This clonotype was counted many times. The CDR3 nucleotides read TGTGCCAGCAGCTTAGGGGAATTAGGACAGCCCCAGCATTTT. Translation: CASSLGELGQPQHF. This chain connects TRBV7-2 to TRBJ1-5; no definite D call. V was trimmed by 1 base and J by 7 bases, leaving 11 bases between them. This CDR3 has 14 amino acids. Germline V CDR1 and CDR2: SGHTA, FQGNSA.

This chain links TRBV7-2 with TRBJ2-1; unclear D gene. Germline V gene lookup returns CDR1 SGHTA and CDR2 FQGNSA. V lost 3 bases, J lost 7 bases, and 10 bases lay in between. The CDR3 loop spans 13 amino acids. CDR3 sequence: CASSFWSLNEQFF. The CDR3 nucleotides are TGTGCCAGCAGCTTTTGGAGTCTTAATGAGCAGTTCTTC.

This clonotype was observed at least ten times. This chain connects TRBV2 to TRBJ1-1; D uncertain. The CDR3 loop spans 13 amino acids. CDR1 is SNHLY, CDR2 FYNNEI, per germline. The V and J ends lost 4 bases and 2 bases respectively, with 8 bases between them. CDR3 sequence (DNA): TGTGCCAGCAGTGCTAGGGTCAACACTGAAGCTTTCTTT. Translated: CASSARVNTEAFF.

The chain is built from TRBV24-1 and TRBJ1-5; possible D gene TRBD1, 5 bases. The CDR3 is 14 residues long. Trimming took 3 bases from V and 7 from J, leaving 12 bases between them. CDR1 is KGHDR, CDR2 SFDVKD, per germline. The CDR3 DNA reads TGTGCCACCAGTGATCGGGGCTCTTGGCAGCCCCAGCATTTT. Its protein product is CATSDRGSWQPQHF.

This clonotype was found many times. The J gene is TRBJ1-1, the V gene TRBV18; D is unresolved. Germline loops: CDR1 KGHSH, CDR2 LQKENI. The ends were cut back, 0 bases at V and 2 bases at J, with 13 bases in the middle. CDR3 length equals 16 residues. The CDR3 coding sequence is TGTGCCAGCTCACCACCTAATGACCCACCTAACACTGAAGCTTTCTTT. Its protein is CASSPPNDPPNTEAFF.

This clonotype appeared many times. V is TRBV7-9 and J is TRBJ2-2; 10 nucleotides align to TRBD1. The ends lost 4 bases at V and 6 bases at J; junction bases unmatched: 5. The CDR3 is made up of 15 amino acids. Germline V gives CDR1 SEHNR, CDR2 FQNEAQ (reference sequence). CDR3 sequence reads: CASSWGQGNSGELFF. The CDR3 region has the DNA TGTGCCAGCAGCTGGGGACAGGGGAATTCCGGGGAGCTGTTTTTT.

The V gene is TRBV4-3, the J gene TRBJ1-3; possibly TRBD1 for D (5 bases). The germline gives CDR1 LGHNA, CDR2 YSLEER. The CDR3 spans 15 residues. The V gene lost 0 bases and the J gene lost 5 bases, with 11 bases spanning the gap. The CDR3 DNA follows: TGCGCCAGCAGCCAAGAGGCTGGGGGGAGAAACACCATATATTTT. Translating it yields CASSQEAGGRNTIYF.

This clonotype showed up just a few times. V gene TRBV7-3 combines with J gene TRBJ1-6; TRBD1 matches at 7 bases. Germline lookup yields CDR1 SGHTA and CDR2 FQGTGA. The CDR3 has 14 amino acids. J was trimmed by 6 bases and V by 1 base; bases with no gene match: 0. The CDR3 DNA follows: TGTGCCAGCAGCTTAAGGGACAGTAATTCACCCCTCCACTTT. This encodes CASSLRDSNSPLHF.

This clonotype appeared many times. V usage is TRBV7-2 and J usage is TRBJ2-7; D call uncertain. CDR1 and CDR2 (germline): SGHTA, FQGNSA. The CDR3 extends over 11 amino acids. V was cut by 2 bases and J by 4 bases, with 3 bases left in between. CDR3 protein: CASSLRYEQYF. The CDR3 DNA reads TGTGCCAGCAGCTTAAGGTACGAGCAGTACTTC.

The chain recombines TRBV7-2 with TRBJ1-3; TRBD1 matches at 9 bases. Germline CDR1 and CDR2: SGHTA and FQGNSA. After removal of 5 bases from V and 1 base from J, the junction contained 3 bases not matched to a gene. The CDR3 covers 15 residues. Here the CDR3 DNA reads TGTGCCAGCAGCAGACAGGGGGATTCTGGAAACACCATATATTTT. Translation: CASSRQGDSGNTIYF.

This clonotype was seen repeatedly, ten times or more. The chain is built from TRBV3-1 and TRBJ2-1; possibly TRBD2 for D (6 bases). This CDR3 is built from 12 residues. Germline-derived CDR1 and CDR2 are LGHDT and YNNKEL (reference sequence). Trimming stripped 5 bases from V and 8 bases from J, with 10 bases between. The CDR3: CASSLLADEQFF. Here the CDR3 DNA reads TGTGCCAGCAGCTTATTAGCGGATGAGCAGTTCTTC.

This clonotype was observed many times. The CDR3 loop reads CASSQPDGHRLEKLFF. In nucleotides, the CDR3 is TGTGCCAGCAGCCAACCGGATGGACACCGACTTGAAAAACTGTTTTTT. The chain employs TRBV14 and TRBJ1-4; TRBD1 might be the D (5 bases). This CDR3 spans 16 amino acids. CDR1 SGHDN and CDR2 FVKESK come from the germline V gene. Trimming pared 2 bases from V and 7 bases from J, leaving 17 bases between.

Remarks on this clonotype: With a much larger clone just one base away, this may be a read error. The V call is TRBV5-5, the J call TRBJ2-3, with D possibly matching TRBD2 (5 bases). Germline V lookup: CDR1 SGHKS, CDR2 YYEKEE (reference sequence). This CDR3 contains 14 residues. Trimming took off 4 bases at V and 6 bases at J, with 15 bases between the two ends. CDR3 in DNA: TGTGCCAGCAGCCCCGGGATGACACGGGATACGCAGTATTTT. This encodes CASSPGMTRDTQYF. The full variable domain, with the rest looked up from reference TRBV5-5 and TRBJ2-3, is DAGVTQSPTHLIKTRGQQVTLRCSPISGHKSVSWYQQVLGQGPQFIFQYYEKEERGRGNFPDRFSARQFPNYSSELNVNALLLGDSALYLCASSPGMTRDTQYFGPGTRLTVL.

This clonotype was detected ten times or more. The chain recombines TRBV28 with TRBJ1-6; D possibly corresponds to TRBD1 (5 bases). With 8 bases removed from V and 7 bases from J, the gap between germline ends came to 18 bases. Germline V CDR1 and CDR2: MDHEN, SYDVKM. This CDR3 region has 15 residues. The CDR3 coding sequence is TGTGCCAGCGGAGGACGGACACTCGGGAATTCACCCCTCCACTTT. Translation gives CASGGRTLGNSPLHF.

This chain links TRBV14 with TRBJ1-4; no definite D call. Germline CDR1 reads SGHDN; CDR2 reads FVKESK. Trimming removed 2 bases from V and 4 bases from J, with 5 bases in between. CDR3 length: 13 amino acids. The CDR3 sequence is CASSQRGNEKLFF. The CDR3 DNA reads TGTGCCAGCAGCCAACGGGGTAATGAAAAACTGTTTTTT.

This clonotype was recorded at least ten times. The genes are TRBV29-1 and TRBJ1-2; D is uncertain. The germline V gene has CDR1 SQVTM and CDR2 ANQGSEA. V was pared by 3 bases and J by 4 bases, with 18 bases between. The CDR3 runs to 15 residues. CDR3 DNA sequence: TGCAGCGTTGACCGCCTCCGGACGGAGGGCTATGGCTACACCTTC. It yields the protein CSVDRLRTEGYGYTF.

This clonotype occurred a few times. The CDR3 here is CSVRTGEGSEQYF. CDR3 in DNA: TGCAGCGTTAGGACGGGAGAAGGGAGCGAGCAGTACTTC. The chain recombines TRBV29-1 with TRBJ2-7, with a possible D match to TRBD2 (6 bases). Germline CDR1 is SQVTM and CDR2 is ANQGSEA. CDR3 length: 13 amino acids. Trimming stripped 5 bases from V and 6 bases from J, with 17 bases between.

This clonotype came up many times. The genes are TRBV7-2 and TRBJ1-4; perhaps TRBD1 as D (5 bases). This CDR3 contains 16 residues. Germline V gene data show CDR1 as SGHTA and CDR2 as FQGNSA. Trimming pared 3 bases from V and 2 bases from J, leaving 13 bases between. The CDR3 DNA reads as TGTGCCAGCAGCTTGGGGAGGGCAGGGACTAATGAAAAACTGTTTTTT. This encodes CASSLGRAGTNEKLFF.

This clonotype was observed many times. In DNA, the CDR3 is TGTGCCAGCAGCTTAACAACTGACTATGGCTACACCTTC. Translation gives CASSLTTDYGYTF. The chain employs TRBV7-2 and TRBJ1-2, with D unclear. Germline CDR1 and CDR2: SGHTA and FQGNSA. This CDR3 region has 13 residues. Trimming shortened V by 2 bases and J by 3 bases, and 7 bases separated the two germline ends. Using reference TRBV7-2 and TRBJ1-2 for the parts outside the CDR3, the full variable domain is GAGVSQSPSNKVTEKGKDVELRCDPISGHTALYWYRQSLGQGLEFLIYFQGNSAPDKSGLPSDRFSAERTGGSVSTLTIQRTQQEDSAVYLCASSLTTDYGYTFGSGTRLTVV.

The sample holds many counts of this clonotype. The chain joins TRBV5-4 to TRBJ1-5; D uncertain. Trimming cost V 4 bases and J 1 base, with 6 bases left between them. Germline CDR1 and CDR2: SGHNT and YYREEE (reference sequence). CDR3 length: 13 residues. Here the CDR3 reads CASSQDSNQPQHF. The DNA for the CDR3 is TGTGCCAGCAGCCAAGACAGCAATCAGCCCCAGCATTTT.

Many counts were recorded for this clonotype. The CDR3 region is CASSLEGGGNSPLHF. CDR3 coding DNA: TGTGCCAGCAGCTTAGAGGGGGGAGGAAATTCACCCCTCCACTTT. The V call is TRBV7-2, the J call TRBJ1-6; D is possibly TRBD1 (6 bases). Trimming pared 1 base from V and 7 bases from J, leaving 11 bases between. This CDR3 region has 15 residues. Germline loops: CDR1 SGHTA, CDR2 FQGNSA.

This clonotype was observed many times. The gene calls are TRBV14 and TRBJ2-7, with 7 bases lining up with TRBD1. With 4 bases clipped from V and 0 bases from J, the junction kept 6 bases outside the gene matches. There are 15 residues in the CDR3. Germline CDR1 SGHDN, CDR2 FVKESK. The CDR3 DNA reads TGTGCCAGCAGCCTATACAGGGGAAGCTCCTACGAGCAGTACTTC. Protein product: CASSLYRGSSYEQYF.

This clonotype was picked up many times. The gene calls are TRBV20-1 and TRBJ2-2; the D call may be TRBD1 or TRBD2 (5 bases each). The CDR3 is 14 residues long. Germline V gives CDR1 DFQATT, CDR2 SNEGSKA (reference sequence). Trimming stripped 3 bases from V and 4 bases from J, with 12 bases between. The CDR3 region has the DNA TGCAGTGCTAGCGGGGCGATTGCCACCGGGGAGCTGTTTTTT. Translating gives CSASGAIATGELFF.

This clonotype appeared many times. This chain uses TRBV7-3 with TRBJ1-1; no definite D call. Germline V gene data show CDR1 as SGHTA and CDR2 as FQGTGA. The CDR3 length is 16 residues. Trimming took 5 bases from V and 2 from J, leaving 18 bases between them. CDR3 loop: CASSQNGGRANTEAFF. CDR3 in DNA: TGTGCCAGCAGCCAAAACGGCGGAAGGGCTAACACTGAAGCTTTCTTT.

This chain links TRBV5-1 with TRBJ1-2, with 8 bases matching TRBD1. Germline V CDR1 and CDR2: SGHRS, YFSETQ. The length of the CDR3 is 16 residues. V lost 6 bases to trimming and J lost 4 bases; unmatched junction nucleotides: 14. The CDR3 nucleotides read TGCGCCAGCAACCGGGACAGGCCGGACTTGGGCTATGGCTACACCTTC. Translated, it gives CASNRDRPDLGYGYTF.

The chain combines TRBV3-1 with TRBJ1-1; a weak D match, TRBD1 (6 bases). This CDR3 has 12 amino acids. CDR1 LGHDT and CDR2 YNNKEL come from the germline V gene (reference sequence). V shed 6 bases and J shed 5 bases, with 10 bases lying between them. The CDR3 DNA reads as TGTGCCAGCAGGTACAGGGATACTGAAGCTTTCTTT. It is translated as CASRYRDTEAFF.

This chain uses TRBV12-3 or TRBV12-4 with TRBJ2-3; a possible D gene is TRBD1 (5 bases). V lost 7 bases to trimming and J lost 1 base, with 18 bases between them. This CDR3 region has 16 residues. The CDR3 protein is CASTPPGNLRTDTQYF. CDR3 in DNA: TGTGCCAGCACCCCCCCAGGGAATTTGCGCACAGATACGCAGTATTTT.

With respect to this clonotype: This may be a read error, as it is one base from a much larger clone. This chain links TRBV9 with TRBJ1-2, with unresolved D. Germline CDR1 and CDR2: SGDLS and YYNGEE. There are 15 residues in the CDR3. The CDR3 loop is CTSSVEEASGYGYTF. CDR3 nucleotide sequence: TGTACCAGCAGCGTAGAGGAAGCCTCTGGGTATGGCTACACCTTC.